This record covers a single T cell receptor (beta chain). These data belong to a study of blood T cell repertoires in COVID-19. Overall study: The United States, Italy and Spain supplied acute and convalescent COVID-19 samples. PBMCs, B-cell-depleted T cells, or T cells provided the cDNA or gDNA that made up the material.

Seattle cases were enrolled at active infection and followed longitudinally. Profiled with immunoSEQ multiplex PCR; TCRdb holds only in-frame clones, not every one. The data show about 220,000 clones, 75% to 85% seen once. This CDR3 contains 14 residues. Trimming took off 1 base at V and 8 bases at J, with 12 bases between the two ends. In germline, CDR1 is LGHDT, CDR2 YNNKEL (reference sequence). This chain connects TRBV3-1 (or the pseudogene TRBV3-2) to TRBJ2-1, with D possibly being TRBD2 (6 bases). The sequence came from a woman between 70 and 85 years old with COVID-19, enrolled during active disease. The sample taken for sequencing was peripheral blood. The CDR3: CASSQAFLAYEQFF. CDR3 in DNA: TGTGCCAGCAGCCAAGCATTTCTAGCGTATGAGCAGTTCTTC.